This T cell receptor (beta chain) stems from a study of a mutant IDH1 vaccine in newly diagnosed glioma. Method: immunoSEQ multiplex PCR; TCRdb's copy keeps in-frame clones and lacks some. The table lists under 65,000 clones, approximately 80% of them singletons. This clone was picked up one time. Its antigen remains unknown. The time point was: week 11, during vaccination. The investigators gave 300 ug of mutant IDH1 20-mer peptide in each vaccine dose, together with topical imiquimod. Specimen: PBMCs, collected from a glioma patient whose treatment included an IDH1 peptide vaccine. The TCR sequence derives from a man aged 50-60 years with glioma.

The CDR3 nucleotides are TGTGCCAGCAGTTACTCGATTCAGGGGTGGACTGAAGCTTTCTTT. It translates to CASSYSIQGWTEAFF. The chain couples TRBV6-6 to TRBJ1-1, with D possibly TRBD1 on 6 matching bases. The germline V gene encodes CDR1 MNHNY and CDR2 SVGAGI (reference sequence). The CDR3 loop spans 15 amino acids. V lost 0 bases and J 5 bases, leaving 13 bases between the germline ends.